This T cell receptor beta chain was sequenced during a study of blood T cells in healthy people across ages. Overall study context: About one barcoded beta molecule per two T cells was the capture yield of template switching.

This CDR3 region has 16 residues. V shed 1 base and J 8 bases; nucleotides not matched to a gene: 7. CDR1 is SGDLS and CDR2 is YYNGEE in the germline V gene. There were at least 6 micrograms of total RNA extracted from every sample. Then a second PCR, running roughly 7 to 11 cycles, was carried out with a sample-barcoded 5' primer and a J-beta primer mix. TCRdb called the 5' RACE reads again in MiXCR, with one record for every CDR3 protein. The profile shows more than 650,000 distinct CDR3 sequences, 53% of them singletons. J is TRBJ2-1 and V is TRBV9; 12 bases line up with TRBD2. Material: blood. This sequence originates from a man of 80 years or more in good health. The CDR3 DNA sequence: TGTGCCAGCAGCGTATCGGATACTAGCGGGAGGTATGAGCAGTTCTTC. Residues: CASSVSDTSGRYEQFF.